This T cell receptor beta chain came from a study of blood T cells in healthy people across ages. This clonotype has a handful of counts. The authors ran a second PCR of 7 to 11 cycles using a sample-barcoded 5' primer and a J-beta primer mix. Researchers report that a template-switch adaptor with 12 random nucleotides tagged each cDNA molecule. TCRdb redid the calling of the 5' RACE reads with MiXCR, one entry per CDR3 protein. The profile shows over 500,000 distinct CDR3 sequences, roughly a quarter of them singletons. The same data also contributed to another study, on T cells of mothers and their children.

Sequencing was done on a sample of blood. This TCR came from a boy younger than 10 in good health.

This CDR3 is CASSYPGVSYEQYF. Here the CDR3 DNA reads TGTGCCAGCAGTTACCCCGGCGTCTCCTACGAGCAGTACTTC. The gene calls are TRBV6-2 or TRBV6-3 and TRBJ2-5; unclear D gene. The DNA matches TRBJ2-7 better at its end, which makes the J call doubtful. The CDR3 is made up of 14 amino acids. Germline V gives CDR1 MNHEY, CDR2 SVGEGT.